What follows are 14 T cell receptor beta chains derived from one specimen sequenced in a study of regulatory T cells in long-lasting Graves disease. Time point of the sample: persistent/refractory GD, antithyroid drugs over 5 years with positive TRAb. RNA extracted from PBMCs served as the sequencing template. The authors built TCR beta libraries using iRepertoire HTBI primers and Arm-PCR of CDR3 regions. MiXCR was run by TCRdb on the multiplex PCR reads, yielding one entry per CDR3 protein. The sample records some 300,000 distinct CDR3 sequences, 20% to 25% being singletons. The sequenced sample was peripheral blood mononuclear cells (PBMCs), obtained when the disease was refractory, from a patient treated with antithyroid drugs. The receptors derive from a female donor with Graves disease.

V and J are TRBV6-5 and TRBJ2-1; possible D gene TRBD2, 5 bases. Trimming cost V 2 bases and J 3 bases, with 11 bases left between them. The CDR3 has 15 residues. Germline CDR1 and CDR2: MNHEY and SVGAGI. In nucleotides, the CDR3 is TGTGCCAGCAGTTACGGCGGGCTTTACTACAATGAGCAGTTCTTC. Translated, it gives CASSYGGLYYNEQFF.

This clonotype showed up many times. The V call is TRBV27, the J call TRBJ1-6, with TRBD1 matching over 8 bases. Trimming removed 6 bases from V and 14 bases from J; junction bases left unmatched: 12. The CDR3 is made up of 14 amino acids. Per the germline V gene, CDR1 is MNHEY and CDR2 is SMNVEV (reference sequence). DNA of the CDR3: TGTGCCAGCAGCCCCCGGGACAGGACAGATTCCCTCCACTTT. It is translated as CASSPRDRTDSLHF.

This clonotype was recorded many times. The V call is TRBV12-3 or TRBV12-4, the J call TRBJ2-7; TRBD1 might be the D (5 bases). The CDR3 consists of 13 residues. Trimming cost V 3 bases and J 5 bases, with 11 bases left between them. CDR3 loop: CASSLGPVDEQYF. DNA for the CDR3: TGTGCCAGCAGTTTGGGGCCTGTTGACGAGCAGTACTTC.

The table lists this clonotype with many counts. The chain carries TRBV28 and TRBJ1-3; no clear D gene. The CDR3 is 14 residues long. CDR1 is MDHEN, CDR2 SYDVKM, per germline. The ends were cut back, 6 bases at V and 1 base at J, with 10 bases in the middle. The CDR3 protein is CASSFRGSGNTIYF. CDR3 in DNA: TGTGCCAGCAGCTTCAGAGGGTCTGGAAACACCATATATTTT.

DNA for the CDR3: TGTGCCGGTTCTGGACTAGCTGGAGATACGCAGTATTTT. It encodes CAGSGLAGDTQYF. The V gene is TRBV7-2, the J gene TRBJ2-3; 8 nucleotides line up with TRBD2. Germline-derived CDR1 and CDR2 are SGHTA and FQGNSA. The CDR3 is 13 amino acids. V was clipped by 11 bases and J by 5 bases; unmatched bases: 9.

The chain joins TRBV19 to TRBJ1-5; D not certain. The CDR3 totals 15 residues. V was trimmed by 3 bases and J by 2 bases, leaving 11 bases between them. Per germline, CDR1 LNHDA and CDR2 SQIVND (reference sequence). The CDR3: CASSMSRSGNQPQHF. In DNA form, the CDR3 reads TGTGCCAGTAGTATGAGCAGATCTGGCAATCAGCCCCAGCATTTT. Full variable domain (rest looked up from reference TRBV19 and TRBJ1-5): DGGITQSPKYLFRKEGQNVTLSCEQNLNHDAMYWYRQDPGQGLRLIYYSQIVNDFQKGDIAEGYSVSREKKESFPLTVTSAQKNPTAFYLCASSMSRSGNQPQHFGDGTRLSIL.

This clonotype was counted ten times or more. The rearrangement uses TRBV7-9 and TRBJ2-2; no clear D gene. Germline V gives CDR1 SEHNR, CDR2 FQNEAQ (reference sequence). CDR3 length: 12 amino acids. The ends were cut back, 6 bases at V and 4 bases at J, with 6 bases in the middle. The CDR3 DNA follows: TGTGCCAGCAGTCTCATCACCGGGGAGCTGTTTTTT. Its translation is CASSLITGELFF.

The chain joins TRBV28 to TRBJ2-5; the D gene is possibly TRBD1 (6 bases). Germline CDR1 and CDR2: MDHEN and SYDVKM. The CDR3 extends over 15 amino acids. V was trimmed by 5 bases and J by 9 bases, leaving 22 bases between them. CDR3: CASSPGTRVKGAQYF. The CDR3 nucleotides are TGTGCCAGCAGTCCCGGGACAAGGGTCAAAGGAGCCCAGTACTTC.

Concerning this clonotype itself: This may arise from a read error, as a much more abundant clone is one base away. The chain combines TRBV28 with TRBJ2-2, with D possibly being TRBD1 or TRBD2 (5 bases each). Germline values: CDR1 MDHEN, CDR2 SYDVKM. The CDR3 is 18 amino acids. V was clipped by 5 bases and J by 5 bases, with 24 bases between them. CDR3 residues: CASSLPPKGTGTTGELFF. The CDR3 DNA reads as TGTGCCAGCAGTCTACCCCCGAAGGGGACGGGTACGACCGGGGAGCTGTTTTTT.

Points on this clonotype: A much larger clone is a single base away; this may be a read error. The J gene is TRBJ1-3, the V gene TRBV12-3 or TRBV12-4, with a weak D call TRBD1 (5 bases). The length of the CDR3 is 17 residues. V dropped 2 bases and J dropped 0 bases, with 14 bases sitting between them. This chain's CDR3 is CASSLSGRGYSGNTIYF. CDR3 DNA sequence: TGTGCCAGCAGTTTAAGCGGACGGGGCTACTCTGGAAACACCATATATTTT.

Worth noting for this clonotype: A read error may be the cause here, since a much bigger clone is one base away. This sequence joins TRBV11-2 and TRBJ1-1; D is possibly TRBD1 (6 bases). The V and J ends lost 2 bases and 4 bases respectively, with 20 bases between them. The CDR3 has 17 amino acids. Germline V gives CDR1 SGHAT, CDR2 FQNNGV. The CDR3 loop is CASSLPPRGEASTEAFF. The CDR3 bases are TGTGCCAGCAGCTTACCTCCAAGGGGGGAGGCGAGCACTGAAGCTTTCTTT.

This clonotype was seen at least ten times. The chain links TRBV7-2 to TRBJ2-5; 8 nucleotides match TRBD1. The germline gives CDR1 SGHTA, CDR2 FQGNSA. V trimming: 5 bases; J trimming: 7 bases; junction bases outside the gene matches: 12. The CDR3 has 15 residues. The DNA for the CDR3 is TGTGCCAGCAGCCAGTTTGGACAGGGCGAGGGGACCCAGTACTTC. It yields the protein CASSQFGQGEGTQYF.

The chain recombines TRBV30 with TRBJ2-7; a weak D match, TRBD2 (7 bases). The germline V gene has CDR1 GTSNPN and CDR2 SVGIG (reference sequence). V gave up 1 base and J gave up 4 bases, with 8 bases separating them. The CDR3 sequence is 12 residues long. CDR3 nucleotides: TGTGCCTGGAGTGAGGGGGGGTACGAGCAGTACTTC. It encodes CAWSEGGYEQYF.

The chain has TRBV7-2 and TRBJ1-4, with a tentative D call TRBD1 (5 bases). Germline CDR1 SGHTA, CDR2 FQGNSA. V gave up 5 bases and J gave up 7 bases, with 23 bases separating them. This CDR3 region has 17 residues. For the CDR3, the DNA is TGTGCCAGCAGCCCGCTGGGGGTAGCCGGGTTCTCTGAAAAACTGTTTTTT. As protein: CASSPLGVAGFSEKLFF.